The 25 T cell receptor beta chains presented below share a single source sample, sequenced in a study of shared clonotypes between healthy human individuals. Naive CD8 cells lacked CD45RO and underwent positive selection for CCR7, leaving out terminally differentiated effector memory CD45RA+ cells. TCRdb's copy holds only in-frame clones and misses some; the assay was immunoSEQ multiplex PCR. The top ten hold approximately 1.2% of the sample, which has 2 million to 2.5 million clones, approximately 94% seen once. The sequenced sample was naive CD8+ T cells sorted from blood. The origin of the receptors is a man aged 18 to 29 in good health.

This chain uses TRBV5-1 with TRBJ2-2, with D perhaps matching TRBD2 (6 bases). V gave up 1 base and J gave up 3 bases, with 10 bases separating them. Germline V gene data show CDR1 as SGHRS and CDR2 as YFSETQ. The CDR3 spans 15 residues. Written as DNA, the CDR3 is TGCGCCAGCAGCTTGAGCGGGTGGGACACCGGGGAGCTGTTTTTT. Encoded protein: CASSLSGWDTGELFF.

This sequence joins TRBV10-3 and TRBJ1-1; 11 bases match TRBD1. This CDR3 has 16 residues. CDR1 and CDR2 from the germline V gene are ENHRY and SYGVKD. V lost 6 bases and J lost 11; bases outside the gene matches: 17. As DNA, the CDR3 is TGTGCCATCAGCGACGGGACAGGGGGTAGTCCCCAGGGGGCTTTCTTT. Its protein is CAISDGTGGSPQGAFF.

Turning to this clone: A much larger clonotype is one base distant, so this may be a read error. Other DNA sequences from this sample encode an identical CDR3 as well. In DNA form, the CDR3 reads TGTGCCAGCAGCCTGGGGTACGAGCAGTACTTC. Its translation: CASSLGYEQYF. The genes are TRBV27 and TRBJ2-7; D call uncertain. The germline V gene encodes CDR1 MNHEY and CDR2 SMNVEV (reference sequence). The CDR3 sequence is 11 residues long. V was clipped by 6 bases and J by 4 bases, with 7 bases between them.

This rearrangement joins TRBV11-2 to TRBJ2-7; no firm D call. With 1 base removed from V and 2 bases from J, the gap between germline ends came to 12 bases. Germline assignment: CDR1 SGHAT and CDR2 FQNNGV. CDR3 size: 15 residues. This CDR3 reads CASSLVSGPTYEQYF. DNA for the CDR3: TGTGCCAGCAGCTTAGTATCCGGGCCTACCTACGAGCAGTACTTC.

The J gene is TRBJ1-4, the V gene TRBV4-1, with D uncertain. Germline CDR1 and CDR2: MGHRA and YSYEKL. This CDR3 has 17 amino acids. V dropped 4 bases and J dropped 0 bases, with 15 bases sitting between them. The CDR3: CASSPRDFVATNEKLFF. The DNA of the CDR3 is TGCGCCAGCAGCCCTCGGGATTTTGTTGCAACTAATGAAAAACTGTTTTTT.

The chain carries TRBV6-1 and TRBJ2-2, with 9 positions matching TRBD2. CDR3 size: 17 residues. Germline CDR1 reads MNHNS; CDR2 reads SASEGT. V lost 2 bases, J lost 0 bases, and 4 bases stayed unmatched. The CDR3 protein is CASSESGGHPNTGELFF. The CDR3 DNA sequence: TGTGCCAGCAGTGAAAGCGGGGGGCATCCGAACACCGGGGAGCTGTTTTTT.

The V and J genes are TRBV7-9 and TRBJ1-1, with D perhaps matching TRBD1 (5 bases). CDR1 and CDR2 (germline): SEHNR, FQNEAQ (reference sequence). The CDR3 is 16 residues long. Trimming shortened V by 3 bases and J by 1 base, and 15 bases separated the two germline ends. The CDR3 reads CASSFGAGEGNTEAFF. The CDR3 DNA follows: TGTGCCAGCAGCTTCGGGGCGGGTGAGGGGAACACTGAAGCTTTCTTT.

This chain links TRBV29-1 with TRBJ2-3; D is perhaps TRBD1 (6 bases). Germline V gene sequence: CDR1 SQVTM, CDR2 ANQGSEA. This CDR3 has 13 amino acids. Trimming shortened V by 5 bases and J by 0 bases, and 9 bases separated the two germline ends. The CDR3 bases are TGCAGCGTTTTGACAGGCAGCACAGATACGCAGTATTTT. Its translation: CSVLTGSTDTQYF.

The chain joins TRBV7-6 to TRBJ2-1; 9 bases map to TRBD2. J lost 4 bases, V lost 5 bases, and 6 bases had no gene match. The CDR3 is 15 amino acids. Germline values: CDR1 SGHVS, CDR2 FNYEAQ. The CDR3 bases are TGTGCCAGCAGCGCCGGGACTAGCCCTTACAATGAGCAGTTCTTC. This sequence encodes CASSAGTSPYNEQFF.

The chain links TRBV7-2 to TRBJ2-3; 7 nucleotides align to TRBD2. Germline CDR1 reads SGHTA; CDR2 reads FQGNSA. The CDR3 is 18 residues long. V was clipped by 1 base and J by 0 bases; unmatched bases: 10. Written as DNA, the CDR3 is TGTGCCAGCAGCTTAGATCCGGGACTACCCAAAAGCACAGATACGCAGTATTTT. Translating it yields CASSLDPGLPKSTDTQYF.

This chain joins TRBV19 and TRBJ1-5, with 10 bases lining up with TRBD1. With V trimmed by 4 bases and J by 0 bases, 6 bases remained unmatched. Germline-derived CDR1 and CDR2 are LNHDA and SQIVND (reference sequence). The CDR3 loop spans 17 amino acids. CDR3 nucleotides: TGTGCCAGTAGTAACCGGGACAGGGGAGATAGCAATCAGCCCCAGCATTTT. Encoded protein: CASSNRDRGDSNQPQHF.

This chain uses TRBV15 with TRBJ2-3; possibly TRBD2 for D (6 bases). In germline, CDR1 is LNHNV, CDR2 YYDKDF (reference sequence). V lost 3 bases, J lost 3 bases, and 13 bases lay in between. This CDR3 spans 15 amino acids. The chain's CDR3 is CATSSPISGTDTQYF. CDR3 bases: TGTGCCACCAGCAGTCCAATCAGCGGGACAGATACGCAGTATTTT.

This clone occurred once. The sample has other DNA sequences that encode this CDR3 too. This CDR3 reads CASSSRTSGQETQYF. The CDR3 region has the DNA TGTGCCAGCAGCTCCCGGACTAGCGGGCAAGAGACCCAGTACTTC. This chain uses TRBV7-9 with TRBJ2-5, with 11 bases that match TRBD2. V trimming: 4 bases; J trimming: 2 bases; junction bases outside the gene matches: 3. The CDR3 runs 15 residues. Germline V gene lookup returns CDR1 SEHNR and CDR2 FQNEAQ (reference sequence).

This chain uses TRBV5-3 with TRBJ2-5; 7 nucleotides match TRBD1. TRBV5-3 is an open reading frame, and its role is uncertain. With 7 bases clipped from V and 0 bases from J, the junction kept 9 bases outside the gene matches. This CDR3 region has 15 residues. CDR3 protein: CARSCGTADQETQYF. CDR3 DNA: TGTGCCAGATCCTGTGGGACAGCCGACCAAGAGACCCAGTACTTC.

This rearrangement joins TRBV6-6 to TRBJ2-7; D remains ambiguous. Trimming shortened V by 8 bases and J by 1 base, and 9 bases separated the two germline ends. The CDR3 is 12 residues long. Germline V gene lookup returns CDR1 MNHNY and CDR2 SVGAGI (reference sequence). For the CDR3, the DNA is TGTGCCAGCGGGGTCGTTTCCTACGAGCAGTACTTC. As protein: CASGVVSYEQYF.

The gene calls are TRBV9 and TRBJ2-3; D is unresolved. Germline loops: CDR1 SGDLS, CDR2 YYNGEE. With 4 bases removed from V and 2 bases from J, the gap between germline ends came to 11 bases. The CDR3 is made up of 14 amino acids. CDR3 coding DNA: TGTGCCAGCAGCCTAGGACCAATCACAGATACGCAGTATTTT. Its protein is CASSLGPITDTQYF.

The CDR3, as DNA: TGCGCCAGCAGCCGATGGATTGGCTACGAGCAGTACTTC. It translates to CASSRWIGYEQYF. The chain has TRBV4-3 and TRBJ2-7; D remains unclear. In germline, CDR1 is LGHNA, CDR2 YSLEER. The ends were cut back, 4 bases at V and 3 bases at J, with 10 bases in the middle. This CDR3 is built from 13 residues.

The chain has TRBV29-1 and TRBJ1-1, with D possibly being TRBD1 (5 bases). Germline V lookup: CDR1 SQVTM, CDR2 ANQGSEA. Trimming stripped 1 base from V and 0 bases from J, with 15 bases between. This CDR3 comprises 16 residues. CDR3 amino acids: CSVEVTFAGLNTEAFF. In nucleotides, the CDR3 is TGCAGCGTTGAAGTCACCTTCGCGGGACTGAACACTGAAGCTTTCTTT.

The chain uses TRBV13 and TRBJ2-7; 7 nucleotides match TRBD1. The V gene end was trimmed by 5 bases and the J gene end by 2 bases; junction bases not matched to a gene: 6. Germline loops: CDR1 PRHDT, CDR2 FYEKMQ (reference sequence). The CDR3 totals 14 residues. Here the CDR3 DNA reads TGTGCCAGCAGCCTCGAGGGACAGACCTACGAGCAGTACTTC. Amino acid sequence: CASSLEGQTYEQYF.

The gene calls are TRBV27 and TRBJ2-1, with 13 nucleotides matching TRBD2. The CDR3 covers 15 residues. The V segment lost 5 bases and the J segment 5 bases; nucleotides outside the gene matches: 3. Germline lookup yields CDR1 MNHEY and CDR2 SMNVEV (reference sequence). CDR3 residues: CASSAGTSGDNEQFF. For the CDR3, the DNA is TGTGCCAGCAGTGCCGGGACTAGCGGGGACAATGAGCAGTTCTTC.

Regarding this clone: Different DNA sequences within this sample yield the same CDR3. This chain joins TRBV5-6 and TRBJ2-7, with D possibly being TRBD1 or TRBD2 (5 bases each). V lost 4 bases to trimming and J lost 2 bases, with 13 bases between them. This CDR3 has 14 residues. Germline V lookup: CDR1 SGHDT, CDR2 YYEEEE. The CDR3 loop reads CASSPGTGTYEQYF. The CDR3 DNA follows: TGTGCCAGCAGCCCCGGGACCGGAACCTACGAGCAGTACTTC.

The J gene is TRBJ2-1, the V gene TRBV9; D is perhaps TRBD1 or TRBD2 (5 bases each). Trimming took 4 bases from V and 0 from J, leaving 11 bases between them. In germline, CDR1 is SGDLS, CDR2 YYNGEE. The CDR3 sequence is 15 residues long. Here the CDR3 DNA reads TGTGCCAGCAGCCTATCAGGGAGCTCCTACAATGAGCAGTTCTTC. This sequence encodes CASSLSGSSYNEQFF.

The chain's CDR3 is CASSSNIVTQYF. The CDR3 DNA is TGTGCCAGCAGCTCCAATATTGTAACCCAGTACTTC. The chain couples TRBV7-6 to TRBJ2-5; D uncertain. V shed 4 bases and J shed 8 bases, with 11 bases lying between them. CDR1 and CDR2 from the germline V gene are SGHVS and FNYEAQ. CDR3 length equals 12 residues.

The genes are TRBV5-6 and TRBJ2-1; possible D gene TRBD2, 6 bases. Germline loops: CDR1 SGHDT, CDR2 YYEEEE. The CDR3 is 15 amino acids. Trimming left V 3 bases short and J 5 bases short, with 15 bases between. CDR3: CASSSRRELDNEQFF. The CDR3 bases are TGTGCCAGCAGCTCGCGACGGGAGTTGGACAATGAGCAGTTCTTC.

This chain connects TRBV7-6 to TRBJ2-2, with D tentatively TRBD2 (6 bases). CDR1 and CDR2 from the germline V gene are SGHVS and FNYEAQ. The CDR3 spans 14 residues. V dropped 4 bases and J dropped 3 bases, with 9 bases sitting between them. The CDR3 nucleotides read TGTGCCAGCAGCTCGGGACTGTACACCGGGGAGCTGTTTTTT. As protein: CASSSGLYTGELFF.